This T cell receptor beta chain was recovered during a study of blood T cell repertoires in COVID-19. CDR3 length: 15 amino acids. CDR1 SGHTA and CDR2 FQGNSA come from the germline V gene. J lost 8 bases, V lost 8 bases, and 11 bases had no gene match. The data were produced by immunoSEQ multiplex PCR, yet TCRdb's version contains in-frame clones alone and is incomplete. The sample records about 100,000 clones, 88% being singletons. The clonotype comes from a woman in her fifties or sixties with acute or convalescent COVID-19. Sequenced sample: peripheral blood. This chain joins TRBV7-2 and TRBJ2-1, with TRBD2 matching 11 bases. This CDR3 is CASSVSGRAEDEQFF. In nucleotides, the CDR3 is TGTGCCAGCTCCGTTAGCGGGAGGGCCGAGGATGAGCAGTTCTTC.